A selection of T cell receptor beta chains follows, all from one sample in a study of OX40 agonist ivuxolimab in advanced cancers. Clones were read by immunoSEQ multiplex PCR, and TCRdb kept only the in-frame ones, dropping some. This sample carries around 60,000 clones, 70% to 90% of them seen once, and the ten largest clones take roughly 2.1%. This material consisted of CD4+ or CD8+ T cells sorted from blood, taken in a trial of the OX40 agonist ivuxolimab. Source of these receptors: an adult with an advanced solid tumor such as melanoma, head and neck, liver or kidney cancer. Both conserved end residues are trimmed from each CDR3. The order of the fields is D gene, J gene, CDR3 length, V gene, CDR3 protein. D genes are given only for firm matches.

-,TRBJ1-4,11,TRBV5-4,AISHRDTEKLF
TRBD2,TRBJ2-1,17,TRBV5-1,ASSPQAHGTSSSYNEQF
-,TRBJ2-4,12,TRBV9,ASSSTVSKNIQY
-,TRBJ2-1,16,TRBV7-6,ASSSLGKGEVSYNEQF
-,TRBJ2-1,11,TRBV19,ASIGIGYNEQF
TRBD1,TRBJ1-6,13,TRBV28,ASSPPTGWDSPLH
-,TRBJ2-3,13,TRBV9,ASSALAASTDTQY
-,TRBJ1-1,11,TRBV7-9,ASSLGSYTEAF
-,TRBJ2-1,10,TRBV6-5,ASSYWGGEQF
TRBD2,TRBJ2-2,13,TRBV7-3,ASSSGLAGVGELF
-,TRBJ2-1,14,TRBV19,ASTPPDARGSNEQF
-,TRBJ2-4,14,TRBV18,ASSPMRSLAKNIQY
TRBD1,TRBJ2-3,13,TRBV7-3,ASSSTGQGADTQY
-,TRBJ1-1,13,TRBV19,ASRRRGGGRTEAF
-,TRBJ2-5,12,TRBV12-5,ASGLVRHEETQY
TRBD2,TRBJ2-7,12,TRBV5-1,ASSPREGVLEQY
TRBD1,TRBJ2-3,13,TRBV5-4,ASSDPGQDTDTQY
-,TRBJ1-6,10,TRBV2,ASSVRHSPLH
TRBD2,TRBJ2-7,14,TRBV27,ASRDLSGRNVYEQY
TRBD2,TRBJ2-7,13,TRBV4-1,ASSHTSGASYEQY
-,TRBJ1-5,10,TRBV12-5,ASGSRNQPQH
-,TRBJ2-2,11,TRBV10-3,AIKEGGGGELF
-,TRBJ2-5,14,TRBV18,ASSSDAVWFQETQY
-,TRBJ2-5,11,TRBV5-1,ASSLGTEETQY
TRBD1,TRBJ2-1,12,TRBV7-2,ASTKGTVFDEQF
TRBD1,TRBJ2-1,13,TRBV6-6,ASSNIQGENNEQF
-,TRBJ1-5,12,TRBV18,ASSPAIGNQPQH
TRBD2,TRBJ2-1,11,TRBV7-7,ASSPSGGPEQF
TRBD1,TRBJ1-1,12,TRBV5-4,ASSQDRANTEAF
-,TRBJ2-1,11,TRBV6-4,ASSIAELGEQF
TRBD1,TRBJ2-5,12,TRBV5-6,ASSWGQHQETQY
-,TRBJ2-3,12,TRBV10-3,AISEDSPPDTQY
TRBD1,TRBJ2-4,11,TRBV5-4,ASSLGTDSIQY
-,TRBJ1-2,11,TRBV10-3,AISERSQEGYT
-,TRBJ1-1,11,TRBV7-2,ASSLERRTEAF
TRBD2,TRBJ2-5,14,TRBV5-4,ASSFNPAGVGETQY
-,TRBJ2-2,12,TRBV7-6,ASSRGRSSGELF
-,TRBJ2-3,13,TRBV4-2,ASSQAEGSTDTQY
-,TRBJ2-2,12,TRBV30,AWVSTGYTGELF
-,TRBJ1-6,12,TRBV27,ASSLQGWGSPLH